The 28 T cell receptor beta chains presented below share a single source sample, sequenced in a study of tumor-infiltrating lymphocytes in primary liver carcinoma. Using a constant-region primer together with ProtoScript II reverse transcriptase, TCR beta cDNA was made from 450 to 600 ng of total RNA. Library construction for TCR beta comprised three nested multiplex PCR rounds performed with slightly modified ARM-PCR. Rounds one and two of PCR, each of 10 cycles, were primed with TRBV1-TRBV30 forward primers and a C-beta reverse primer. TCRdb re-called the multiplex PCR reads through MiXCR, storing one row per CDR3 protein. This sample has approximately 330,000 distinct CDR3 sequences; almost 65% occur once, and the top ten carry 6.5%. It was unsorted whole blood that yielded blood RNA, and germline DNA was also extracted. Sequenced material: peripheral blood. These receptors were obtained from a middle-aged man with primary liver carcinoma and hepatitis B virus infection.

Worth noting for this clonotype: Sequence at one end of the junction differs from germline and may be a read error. CDR3 in DNA: TGTGCTAGCAGCTTAGGACAGGGGGTTCCCTCTGGCACAGATACGCAGTATTTT. As protein: CASSLGQGVPSGTDTQYF. This chain uses TRBV11-2 with TRBJ2-3; 10 bases fit TRBD1. The CDR3 runs 18 residues. The V gene's germline CDR1 is SGHAT and CDR2 FQNNGV.

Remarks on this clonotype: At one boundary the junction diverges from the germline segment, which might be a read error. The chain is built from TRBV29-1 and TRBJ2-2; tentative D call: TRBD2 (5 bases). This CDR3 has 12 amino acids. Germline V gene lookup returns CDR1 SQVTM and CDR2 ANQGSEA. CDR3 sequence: CSVGPNTGKLFF. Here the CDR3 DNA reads TGTAGCGTTGGACCGAACACCGGGAAGCTGTTTTTT.

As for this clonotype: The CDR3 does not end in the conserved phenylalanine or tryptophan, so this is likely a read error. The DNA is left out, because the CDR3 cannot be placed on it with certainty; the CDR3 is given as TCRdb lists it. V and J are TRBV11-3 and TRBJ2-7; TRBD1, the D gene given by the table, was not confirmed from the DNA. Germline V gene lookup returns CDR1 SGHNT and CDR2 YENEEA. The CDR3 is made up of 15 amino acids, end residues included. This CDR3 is CASSLGFGQFYEHYY.

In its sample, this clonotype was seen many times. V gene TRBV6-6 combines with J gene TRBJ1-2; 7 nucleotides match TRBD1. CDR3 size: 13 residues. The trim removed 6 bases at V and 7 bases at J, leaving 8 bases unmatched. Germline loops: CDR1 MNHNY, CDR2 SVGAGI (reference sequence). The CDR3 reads CASSDRDSLGYTF. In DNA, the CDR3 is TGTGCCAGCAGCGACAGGGACTCGCTTGGCTACACCTTC.

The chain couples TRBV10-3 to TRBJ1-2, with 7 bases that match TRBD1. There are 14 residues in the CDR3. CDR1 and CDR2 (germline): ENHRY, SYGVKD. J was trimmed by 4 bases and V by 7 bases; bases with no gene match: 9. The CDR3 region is CAITQRDRPYGYTF. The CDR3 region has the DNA TGTGCCATCACCCAAAGGGACAGACCCTATGGCTACACCTTC.

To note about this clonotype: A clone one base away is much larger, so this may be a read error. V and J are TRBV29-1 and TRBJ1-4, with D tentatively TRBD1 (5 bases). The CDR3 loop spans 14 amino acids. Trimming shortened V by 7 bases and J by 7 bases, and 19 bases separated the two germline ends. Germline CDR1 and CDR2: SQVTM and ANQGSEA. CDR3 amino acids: CSAKRGTAGEKLFF. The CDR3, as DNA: TGCAGCGCTAAACGGGGGACTGCGGGTGAAAAACTGTTTTTT.

Written as DNA, the CDR3 is TGTGCCTGGAGTCGAGCTCATAGCTACACCTTC. Protein sequence: CAWSRAHSYTF. The chain has TRBV30 and TRBJ1-2; D is ambiguous. The V end was cut by 2 bases, the J end by 9 bases, with 10 bases between. The CDR3 has 11 residues. Germline V gene lookup returns CDR1 GTSNPN and CDR2 SVGIG (reference sequence).

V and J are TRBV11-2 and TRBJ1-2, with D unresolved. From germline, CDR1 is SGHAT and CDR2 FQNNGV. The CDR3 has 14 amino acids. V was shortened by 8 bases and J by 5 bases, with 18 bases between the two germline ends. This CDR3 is CASCVGPSLYGYTF. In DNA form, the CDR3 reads TGTGCCAGCTGCGTAGGACCATCCCTTTATGGCTACACCTTC.

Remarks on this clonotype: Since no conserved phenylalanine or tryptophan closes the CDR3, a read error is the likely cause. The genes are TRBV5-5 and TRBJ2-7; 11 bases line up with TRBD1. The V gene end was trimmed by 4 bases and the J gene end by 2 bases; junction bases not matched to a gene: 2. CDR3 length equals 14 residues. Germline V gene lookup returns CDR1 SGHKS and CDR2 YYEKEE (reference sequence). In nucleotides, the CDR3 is TGTGCCAGCAGCCTGGGACAGGGGGCCTACGAGCAGTACTCC. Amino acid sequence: CASSLGQGAYEQYS.

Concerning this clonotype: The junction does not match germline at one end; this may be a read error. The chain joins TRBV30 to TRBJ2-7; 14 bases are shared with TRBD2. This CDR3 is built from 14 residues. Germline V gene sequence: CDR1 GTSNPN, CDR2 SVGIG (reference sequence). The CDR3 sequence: CTWSTGLAGAEQYF. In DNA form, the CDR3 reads TGTACCTGGAGTACGGGACTAGCGGGAGCCGAGCAGTACTTC.

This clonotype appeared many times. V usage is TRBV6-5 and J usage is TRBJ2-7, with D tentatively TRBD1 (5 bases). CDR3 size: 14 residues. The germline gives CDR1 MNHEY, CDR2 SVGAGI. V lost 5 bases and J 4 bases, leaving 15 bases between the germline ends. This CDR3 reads CASSEDKLFYEQYF. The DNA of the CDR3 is TGTGCCAGCAGTGAGGACAAGCTCTTTTACGAGCAGTACTTC.

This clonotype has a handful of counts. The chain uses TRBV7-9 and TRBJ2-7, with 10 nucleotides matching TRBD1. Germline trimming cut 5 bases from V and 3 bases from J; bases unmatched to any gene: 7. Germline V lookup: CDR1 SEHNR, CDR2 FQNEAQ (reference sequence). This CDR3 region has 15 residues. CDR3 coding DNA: TGTGCCAGCAGCAAGACCGGGACAGGGGTCTACGAGCAGTACTTC. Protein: CASSKTGTGVYEQYF. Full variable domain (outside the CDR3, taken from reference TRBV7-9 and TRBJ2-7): DTGVSQNPRHKITKRGQNVTFRCDPISEHNRLYWYRQTLGQGPEFLTYFQNEAQLEKSRLLSDRFSAERPKGSFSTLEIQRTEQGDSAMYLCASSKTGTGVYEQYFGPGTRLTVT.

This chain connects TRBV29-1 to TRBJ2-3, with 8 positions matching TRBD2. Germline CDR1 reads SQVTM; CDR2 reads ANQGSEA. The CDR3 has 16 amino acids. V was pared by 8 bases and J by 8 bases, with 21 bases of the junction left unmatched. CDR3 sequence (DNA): TGCAGCATGGTCCCAGCCGGAACTAGCGGAAGTGGTACGCAGTATTTT. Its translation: CSMVPAGTSGSGTQYF.

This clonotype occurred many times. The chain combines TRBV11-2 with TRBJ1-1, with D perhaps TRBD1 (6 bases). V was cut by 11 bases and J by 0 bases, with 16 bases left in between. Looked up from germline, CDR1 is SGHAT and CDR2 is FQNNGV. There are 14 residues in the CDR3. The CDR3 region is CALQGLYMNTEAFF. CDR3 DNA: TGTGCCCTCCAGGGGTTATACATGAACACTGAAGCTTTCTTT.

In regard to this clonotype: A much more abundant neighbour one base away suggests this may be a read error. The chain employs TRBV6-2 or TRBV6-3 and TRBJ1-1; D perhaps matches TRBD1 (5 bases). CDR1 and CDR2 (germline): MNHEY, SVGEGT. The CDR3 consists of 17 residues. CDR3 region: CDSSYQSPTVGWAEAFF. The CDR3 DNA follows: TGTGACAGCAGTTACCAATCGCCGACAGTTGGATGGGCTGAAGCTTTCTTT.

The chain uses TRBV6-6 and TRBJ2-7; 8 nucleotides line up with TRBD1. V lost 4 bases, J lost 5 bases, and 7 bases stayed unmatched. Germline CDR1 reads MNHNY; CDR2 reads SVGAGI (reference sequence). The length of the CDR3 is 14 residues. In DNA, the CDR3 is TGTGCCAGCAGTTTCCGGACAGGGATCCACGAGCAGTACTTC. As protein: CASSFRTGIHEQYF.

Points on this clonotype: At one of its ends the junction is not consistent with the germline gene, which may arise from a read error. CDR3 in amino acids: CASSSSVGDGVNTQYF. The CDR3 DNA sequence: TGTGCCAGCAGCTCGTCCGTTGGTGACGGGGTGAATACACAGTATTTT. The chain combines TRBV11-2 with TRBJ2-3; weak D call: TRBD2 (5 bases). This CDR3 is 16 amino acids long. The V gene's germline CDR1 is SGHAT and CDR2 FQNNGV. Full variable domain (outside the CDR3, taken from reference TRBV11-2 and TRBJ2-3): EAGVAQSPRYKIIEKRQSVAFWCNPISGHATLYWYQQILGQGPKLLIQFQNNGVVDDSQLPKDRFSAERLKGVDSTLKIQPAKLEDSAVYLCASSSSVGDGVNTQYFGPGTRLTVL.

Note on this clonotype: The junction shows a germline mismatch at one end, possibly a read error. The CDR3 protein is CPSKGATPNEQFF. Here the CDR3 DNA reads TGTCCCAGCAAAGGGGCTACCCCTAATGAGCAGTTCTTC. The rearrangement links TRBV6-6 to TRBJ2-1, with a possible D match to TRBD1 (5 bases). This CDR3 is built from 13 residues. Germline V gives CDR1 MNHNY, CDR2 SVGAGI (reference sequence).

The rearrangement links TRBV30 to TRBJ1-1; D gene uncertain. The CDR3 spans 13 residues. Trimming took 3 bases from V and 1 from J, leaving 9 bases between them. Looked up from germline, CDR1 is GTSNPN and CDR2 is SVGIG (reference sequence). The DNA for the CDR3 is TGTGCCTGGAGCCCTCAGACGAACACTGAAGCTTTCTTT. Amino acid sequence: CAWSPQTNTEAFF.

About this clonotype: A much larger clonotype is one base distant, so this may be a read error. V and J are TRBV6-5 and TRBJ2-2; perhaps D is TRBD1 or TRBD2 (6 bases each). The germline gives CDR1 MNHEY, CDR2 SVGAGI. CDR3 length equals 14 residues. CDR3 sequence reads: CASSYYRDTGGLFF. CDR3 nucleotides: TGTGCCAGCAGTTACTACAGGGACACCGGGGGGCTGTTTTTT.

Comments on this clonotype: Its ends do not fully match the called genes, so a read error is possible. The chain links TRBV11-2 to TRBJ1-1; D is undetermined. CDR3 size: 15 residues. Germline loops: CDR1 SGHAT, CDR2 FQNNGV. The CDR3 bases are TGTGCCAGTAGCTTACCGAGGGCAGCCCTTATTGTAGCTTTCTTT. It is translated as CASSLPRAALIVAFF. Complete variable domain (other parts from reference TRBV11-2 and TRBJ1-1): EAGVAQSPRYKIIEKRQSVAFWCNPISGHATLYWYQQILGQGPKLLIQFQNNGVVDDSQLPKDRFSAERLKGVDSTLKIQPAKLEDSAVYLCASSLPRAALIVAFFGQGTRLTVV.

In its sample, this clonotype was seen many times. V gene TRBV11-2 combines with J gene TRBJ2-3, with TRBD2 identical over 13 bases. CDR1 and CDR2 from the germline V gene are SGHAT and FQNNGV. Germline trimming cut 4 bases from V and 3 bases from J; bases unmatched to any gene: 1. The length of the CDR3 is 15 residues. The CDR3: CASSWTSGRTDTQYF. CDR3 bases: TGTGCCAGCAGCTGGACTAGCGGGAGAACAGATACGCAGTATTTT.

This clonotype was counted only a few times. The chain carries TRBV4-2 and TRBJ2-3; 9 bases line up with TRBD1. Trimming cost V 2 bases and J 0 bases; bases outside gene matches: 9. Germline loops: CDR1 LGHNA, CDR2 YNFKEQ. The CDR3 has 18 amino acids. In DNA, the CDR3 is TGTGCCAGCAGCCAAAGGAACAGGGGGCCGACTAGCACAGATACGCAGTATTTT. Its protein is CASSQRNRGPTSTDTQYF.

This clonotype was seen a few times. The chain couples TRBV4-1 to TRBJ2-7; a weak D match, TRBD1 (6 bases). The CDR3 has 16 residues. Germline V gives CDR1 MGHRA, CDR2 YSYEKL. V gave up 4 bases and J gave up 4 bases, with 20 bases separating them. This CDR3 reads CASSPGGGRVRYEQYF. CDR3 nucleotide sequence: TGCGCCAGCAGCCCTGGTGGGGGCAGGGTGCGATACGAGCAGTACTTC.

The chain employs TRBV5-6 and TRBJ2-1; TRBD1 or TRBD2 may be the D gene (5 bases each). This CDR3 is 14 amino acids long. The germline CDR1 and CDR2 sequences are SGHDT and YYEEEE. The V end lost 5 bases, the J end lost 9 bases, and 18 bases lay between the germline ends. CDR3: CASRADWGRGEQFF. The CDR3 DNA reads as TGTGCCAGCAGGGCGGACTGGGGTAGGGGTGAGCAGTTCTTC. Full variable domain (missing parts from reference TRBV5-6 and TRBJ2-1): DAGVTQSPTHLIKTRGQQVTLRCSPKSGHDTVSWYQQALGQGPQFIFQYYEEEERQRGNFPDRFSGHQFPNYSSELNVNALLLGDSALYLCASRADWGRGEQFFGPGTRLTVL.

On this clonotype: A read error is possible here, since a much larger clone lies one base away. This chain's CDR3 is CSDGQGPYNEQFF. CDR3 coding DNA: TGCAGCGACGGACAGGGTCCATACAATGAGCAGTTCTTC. The chain carries TRBV29-1 and TRBJ2-1; 8 nucleotides agree with TRBD1. The CDR3 covers 13 residues. V dropped 7 bases and J dropped 4; count of bases not matched to a gene: 6. Germline V gene data show CDR1 as SQVTM and CDR2 as ANQGSEA.

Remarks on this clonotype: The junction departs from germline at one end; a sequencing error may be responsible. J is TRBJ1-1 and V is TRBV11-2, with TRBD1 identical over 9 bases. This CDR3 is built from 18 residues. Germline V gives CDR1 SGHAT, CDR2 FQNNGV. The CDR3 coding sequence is TGTACCACCGCGCCCGGGACAGGGACTACCCCGGGCGGCACTGAAGCTCTCTTT. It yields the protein CTTAPGTGTTPGGTEALF.

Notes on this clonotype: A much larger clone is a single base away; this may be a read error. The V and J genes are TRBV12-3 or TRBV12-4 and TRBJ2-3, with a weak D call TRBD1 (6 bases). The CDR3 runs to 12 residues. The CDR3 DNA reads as TGTGTTTGTACTAGGGACACAGATATGCAGTATTTT. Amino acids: CVCTRDTDMQYF.